One sample yielded the 6 T cell receptor beta chains listed below, sequenced in a study of cytomegalovirus exposure and HLA in healthy donors. Repertoires were generated with immunoSEQ multiplex PCR, while TCRdb's copy carries only in-frame clones and drops some. Here the sample spans about 160,000 clones, roughly 91% being singletons. The sample comprised PBMCs. The receptors derive from a woman aged 18-30 years in good health and CMV-seropositive.

This chain connects TRBV6-1 to TRBJ1-5, with D uncertain. With 2 bases removed from V and 6 bases from J, the gap between germline ends came to 5 bases. Germline CDR1 MNHNS, CDR2 SASEGT. CDR3 length equals 12 residues. In nucleotides, the CDR3 is TGTGCCAGCAGTGAATACAGTCAGCCCCAGCATTTT. The encoded protein is CASSEYSQPQHF.

A single count supports this clone. The chain has TRBV9 and TRBJ2-1; 10 positions agree with TRBD2. V was clipped by 4 bases and J by 4 bases; unmatched bases: 5. Germline lookup yields CDR1 SGDLS and CDR2 YYNGEE. The CDR3 is 15 residues long. Here the CDR3 DNA reads TGTGCCAGCAGCCCCGGACTAGCGGATTACAATGAGCAGTTCTTC. This gives the protein CASSPGLADYNEQFF.

The rearrangement links TRBV5-4 to TRBJ2-1; 11 bases fit TRBD2. Germline V CDR1 and CDR2: SGHNT, YYREEE (reference sequence). The CDR3 runs 15 residues. The V and J ends lost 3 bases and 5 bases, in that order; junction bases with no gene match: 4. CDR3 sequence (DNA): TGTGCCAGCAGCTCGGGACTAGCGGTTAACAATGAGCAGTTCTTC. Its translation: CASSSGLAVNNEQFF.

This clone was observed once. CDR3 in amino acids: CAWCPPGLAGLRQYF. In DNA, the CDR3 is TGTGCCTGGTGCCCACCGGGACTAGCGGGTCTCCGGCAGTACTTC. This chain connects TRBV30 to TRBJ2-7; 12 nucleotides line up with TRBD2. Trimming removed 5 bases from V and 9 bases from J; junction bases left unmatched: 14. The CDR3 loop spans 15 amino acids. CDR1 is GTSNPN, CDR2 SVGIG, per germline (reference sequence).

The rearrangement joins TRBV4-1 to TRBJ2-1, with 9 positions matching TRBD2. J was trimmed by 0 bases and V by 4 bases; bases with no gene match: 19. The germline V gene encodes CDR1 MGHRA and CDR2 YSYEKL. The CDR3 loop spans 21 amino acids. The CDR3 DNA sequence: TGCGCCAGCAGCCCCACACCAGCGGGAGGACCGTTAATAAGCTCCTACAATGAGCAGTTCTTC. Amino acids: CASSPTPAGGPLISSYNEQFF.

The chain has TRBV28 and TRBJ1-5; perhaps TRBD1 as D (5 bases). The length of the CDR3 is 16 residues. Germline V gene data show CDR1 as MDHEN and CDR2 as SYDVKM. Trimming pared 6 bases from V and 0 bases from J, leaving 15 bases between. This chain's CDR3 is CASSPMAGRSNQPQHF. The CDR3 region has the DNA TGTGCCAGCAGCCCCATGGCGGGACGTAGCAATCAGCCCCAGCATTTT. The variable domain in full, completed from reference TRBV28 and TRBJ1-5, reads DVKVTQSSRYLVKRTGEKVFLECVQDMDHENMFWYRQDPGLGLRLIYFSYDVKMKEKGDIPEGYSVSREKKERFSLILESASTNQTSMYLCASSPMAGRSNQPQHFGDGTRLSIL.